These 20 T cell receptor beta chains were sequenced from one sample in a study of beta chain features in type 1 diabetes. Every bit of the isolated RNA underwent reverse transcription, so sequencing read expressed TCRB transcripts. The assay was immunoSEQ multiplex PCR, and TCRdb's table has in-frame clones only and misses some. This sample has 200,000 to 250,000 clones, with over 7.5% found just once. Sequencing input: naive CD4+ T cells from blood. These receptors were collected from a woman aged 18-29 years in good health.

In this sample, this clone turned up a few times. The genes are TRBV5-4 and TRBJ2-3; the D gene is possibly TRBD1 (6 bases). Trimming removed 3 bases at V and 5 bases at J, with 16 bases between. There are 15 residues in the CDR3. In germline, CDR1 is SGHNT, CDR2 YYREEE (reference sequence). In DNA form, the CDR3 reads TGTGCCAGCAGCTACTGGACAGCCGCGGGAGATACGCAGTATTTT. Protein product: CASSYWTAAGDTQYF.

The chain is built from TRBV11-2 and TRBJ2-7; TRBD2 matches at 9 bases. This CDR3 is 15 amino acids long. V was pared by 0 bases and J by 5 bases, with 5 bases of the junction left unmatched. Germline V gene lookup returns CDR1 SGHAT and CDR2 FQNNGV. CDR3 bases: TGTGCCAGCAGCTTAGAGGGTAGCGGGAGCAACGAGCAGTACTTC. Encoded protein: CASSLEGSGSNEQYF.

This clone turned up a few times. CDR3 DNA sequence: TGTGCCAGCAGTGATGGCGTAGCGGGGGCCCTGGTGGAGACCCAGTACTTC. Translated: CASSDGVAGALVETQYF. J is TRBJ2-5 and V is TRBV25-1; 9 bases are shared with TRBD2. The V gene end was trimmed by 3 bases and the J gene end by 5 bases; junction bases not matched to a gene: 13. The V gene's germline CDR1 is MGHDK and CDR2 SYGVNS. CDR3 length: 17 residues.

This clone was seen repeatedly, ten times or more. The chain has TRBV7-9 and TRBJ2-7, with a tentative D call TRBD1 (6 bases). The CDR3 is made up of 12 amino acids. Trimming took off 5 bases at V and 5 bases at J, with 10 bases between the two ends. CDR1 and CDR2 (germline): SEHNR, FQNEAQ (reference sequence). The CDR3 nucleotides read TGTGCCAGCAGCCACAGGGCCCACGAGCAGTACTTC. Its translation: CASSHRAHEQYF.

There are many counts of this clone. The sample holds other DNA sequences that translate to the same CDR3. As DNA, the CDR3 is TGTGCCAGCAGTCACACAGATACGCAGTATTTT. This codes for CASSHTDTQYF. The chain recombines TRBV14 with TRBJ2-3; the D is unclear. This CDR3 region has 11 residues. Trimming left V 6 bases short and J 2 bases short, with 3 bases between. CDR1 and CDR2 (germline): SGHDN, FVKESK.

This chain links TRBV5-6 with TRBJ2-3, with 8 bases matching TRBD2. V lost 5 bases to trimming and J lost 2 bases; unmatched junction nucleotides: 7. CDR1 SGHDT and CDR2 YYEEEE come from the germline V gene. The CDR3 consists of 15 residues. The CDR3 loop is CASRPRGAFTDTQYF. The CDR3 DNA follows: TGTGCCAGCAGGCCGCGGGGGGCCTTCACAGATACGCAGTATTTT.

The chain is built from TRBV14 and TRBJ2-7; 9 bases are shared with TRBD1. CDR3 length: 15 residues. Germline values: CDR1 SGHDN, CDR2 FVKESK. J gave up 5 bases and V 4 bases, and 9 bases lay outside the gene matches. As DNA, the CDR3 is TGTGCCAGCAGCCTTTACGGGACAGGGTTTAACGAGCAGTACTTC. It codes for CASSLYGTGFNEQYF.

This clone was recorded a few times. This chain links TRBV7-9 with TRBJ2-1; D gene uncertain. V lost 2 bases to trimming and J lost 10 bases, with 15 bases between them. The CDR3 loop spans 14 amino acids. CDR1 SEHNR and CDR2 FQNEAQ come from the germline V gene (reference sequence). The CDR3 region is CASSLKVLGREQFF. CDR3 bases: TGTGCCAGCAGCTTAAAAGTACTCGGCAGGGAGCAGTTCTTC. Full variable domain (remainder filled in from reference TRBV7-9 and TRBJ2-1): DTGVSQNPRHKITKRGQNVTFRCDPISEHNRLYWYRQTLGQGPEFLTYFQNEAQLEKSRLLSDRFSAERPKGSFSTLEIQRTEQGDSAMYLCASSLKVLGREQFFGPGTRLTVL.

The sample holds a few counts of this clone. The CDR3, as DNA: TGTGCCAGCAGCGCGACCCTAGCGGGAGGTGGAGATACGCAGTATTTT. This encodes CASSATLAGGGDTQYF. The chain employs TRBV9 and TRBJ2-3; 11 bases map to TRBD2. This CDR3 contains 16 residues. Trimming cost V 3 bases and J 5 bases; bases outside gene matches: 8. Germline CDR1 reads SGDLS; CDR2 reads YYNGEE.

This clone occurred a few times. The V and J genes are TRBV6-1 and TRBJ2-7; D is possibly TRBD2 (5 bases). The CDR3 is 12 residues long. CDR1 is MNHNS and CDR2 is SASEGT in the germline V gene. The V end was cut by 5 bases, the J end by 4 bases, with 9 bases between. The CDR3 here is CASSRTGYEQYF. The CDR3 DNA follows: TGTGCCAGCAGTCGCACGGGATACGAGCAGTACTTC.

This clone was counted a few times. The chain combines TRBV25-1 with TRBJ2-7; the D is unclear. Germline V gives CDR1 MGHDK, CDR2 SYGVNS. The CDR3 spans 16 residues. The germline V and J ends were trimmed by 7 bases and 0 bases, with 19 bases remaining between them. The DNA of the CDR3 is TGTGCCAGCAAACCCGGTTTGAGCGCGGACTCCTACGAGCAGTACTTC. Translated: CASKPGLSADSYEQYF.

This clone showed up many times. The gene calls are TRBV23-1 and TRBJ2-1, with 7 bases fitting TRBD1. TRBV23-1 is treated as an ORF (open reading frame) with a function not yet certain. The J segment lost 6 bases and the V segment lost 7 bases, leaving 9 bases of the junction unmatched. This CDR3 spans 14 amino acids. The CDR3 loop is CASTRDSPGNEQFF. CDR3 DNA: TGCGCCAGCACCCGGGACAGCCCCGGCAATGAGCAGTTCTTC.

The table lists this clone with a few counts. This sequence joins TRBV18 and TRBJ2-2, with D maybe TRBD1 (6 bases). Deletions cut 2 bases from V and 5 bases from J, with 15 bases between. This CDR3 has 16 amino acids. Germline V CDR1 and CDR2: KGHSH, LQKENI. The CDR3 region is CASSPAGQGTTGELFF. The CDR3 coding sequence is TGTGCCAGCTCACCAGCCGGGCAGGGGACGACCGGGGAGCTGTTTTTT. Complete variable domain (other parts from reference TRBV18 and TRBJ2-2): NAGVMQNPRHLVRRRGQEARLRCSPMKGHSHVYWYRQLPEEGLKFMVYLQKENIIDESGMPKERFSAEFPKEGPSILRIQQVVRGDSAAYFCASSPAGQGTTGELFFGEGSRLTVL.

This clone was detected only a few times. The rearrangement links TRBV4-2 to TRBJ1-3; D remains unclear. CDR3 size: 15 residues. Germline loops: CDR1 LGHNA, CDR2 YNFKEQ. The V end lost 8 bases, the J end lost 7 bases, and 21 bases lay between the germline ends. CDR3 coding DNA: TGTGCCAGCTCTGAGATAGAGGGTAGAACGAACACCATATATTTT. Its translation: CASSEIEGRTNTIYF.

This clone turned up a few times. CDR3 loop: CASRQGVSNLDQPQHF. CDR3 DNA sequence: TGTGCCAGTAGACAGGGGGTATCTAATCTGGATCAGCCCCAGCATTTT. The V and J genes are TRBV5-8 and TRBJ1-5; TRBD1 agrees at 9 bases. The CDR3 covers 16 residues. Germline V CDR1 and CDR2: SGHTS, YDEGEE. V was pared by 8 bases and J by 5 bases, with 14 bases of the junction left unmatched.

This clone was seen more than once but under ten times. The chain employs TRBV5-1 and TRBJ2-5, with TRBD2 matching 8 bases. The CDR3 covers 15 residues. CDR1 SGHRS and CDR2 YFSETQ come from the germline V gene. The J segment lost 3 bases and the V segment lost 0 bases, leaving 4 bases of the junction unmatched. CDR3 in amino acids: CASSLAGTSEETQYF. As DNA, the CDR3 is TGCGCCAGCAGCTTGGCCGGGACTAGTGAAGAGACCCAGTACTTC.

The chain joins TRBV6-5 to TRBJ1-4, with D possibly matching TRBD1 (5 bases). The V gene's germline CDR1 is MNHEY and CDR2 SVGAGI. V gave up 2 bases and J gave up 5 bases, with 12 bases separating them. The CDR3 consists of 15 residues. In DNA form, the CDR3 reads TGTGCCAGCAGTTACCTAGGGGCCACCAATGAAAAACTGTTTTTT. Translating it yields CASSYLGATNEKLFF.

This clone was seen a few times. J is TRBJ1-3 and V is TRBV30; no firm D call. V was clipped by 3 bases and J by 0 bases, with 15 bases between them. The CDR3 runs 16 residues. Germline loops: CDR1 GTSNPN, CDR2 SVGIG (reference sequence). CDR3 loop: CAWSGGSGSSGNTIYF. As DNA, the CDR3 is TGTGCCTGGAGCGGTGGGTCGGGGAGCTCTGGAAACACCATATATTTT.

V and J are TRBV9 and TRBJ2-1; D uncertain. Looked up from germline, CDR1 is SGDLS and CDR2 is YYNGEE. V gave up 0 bases and J gave up 0 bases, with 7 bases separating them. CDR3 length: 15 residues. CDR3 nucleotide sequence: TGTGCCAGCAGCGTAGTACGAGGCTCCTACAATGAGCAGTTCTTC. It codes for CASSVVRGSYNEQFF.

This clone was observed a handful of times. This sequence joins TRBV7-9 and TRBJ1-1; D remains unclear. The germline V and J ends were trimmed by 4 bases and 7 bases, with 19 bases remaining between them. The CDR3 length is 15 residues. Germline loops: CDR1 SEHNR, CDR2 FQNEAQ (reference sequence). CDR3 nucleotides: TGTGCCAGCAGCTCCCCGACTGGACTGACGGGTGAAGCTTTCTTT. This sequence encodes CASSSPTGLTGEAFF.